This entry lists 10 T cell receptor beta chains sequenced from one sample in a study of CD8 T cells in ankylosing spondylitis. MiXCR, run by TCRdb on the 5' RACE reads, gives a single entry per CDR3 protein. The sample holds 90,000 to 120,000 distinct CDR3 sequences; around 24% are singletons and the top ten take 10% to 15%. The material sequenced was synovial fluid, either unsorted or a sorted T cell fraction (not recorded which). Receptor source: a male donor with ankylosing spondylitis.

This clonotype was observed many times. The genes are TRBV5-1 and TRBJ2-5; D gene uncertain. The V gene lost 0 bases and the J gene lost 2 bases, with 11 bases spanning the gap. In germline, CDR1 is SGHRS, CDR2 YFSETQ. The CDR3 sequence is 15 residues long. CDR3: CASSLALGEQETQYF. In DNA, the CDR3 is TGCGCCAGCAGCTTGGCCCTTGGGGAACAAGAGACCCAGTACTTC.

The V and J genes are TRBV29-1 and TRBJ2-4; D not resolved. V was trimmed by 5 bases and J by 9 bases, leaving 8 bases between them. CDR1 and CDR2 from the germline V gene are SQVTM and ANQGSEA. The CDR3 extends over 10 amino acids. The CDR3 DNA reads TGCAGCGTTTTTCTTGGCATTCAGTACTTC. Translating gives CSVFLGIQYF.

The CDR3 nucleotides read TGTGCCAGCCGACAGGGTTCGACCACCGGGGAGCTGTTTTTT. Translation: CASRQGSTTGELFF. V is TRBV2 and J is TRBJ2-2; 7 nucleotides match TRBD1. Per the germline V gene, CDR1 is SNHLY and CDR2 is FYNNEI. This CDR3 has 14 amino acids. Germline trimming cut 8 bases from V and 4 bases from J; bases unmatched to any gene: 7.

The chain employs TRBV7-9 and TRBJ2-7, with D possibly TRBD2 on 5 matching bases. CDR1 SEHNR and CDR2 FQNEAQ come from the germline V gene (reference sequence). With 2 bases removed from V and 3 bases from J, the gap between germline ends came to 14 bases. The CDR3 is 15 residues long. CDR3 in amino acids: CASSLNEGNRYEQYF. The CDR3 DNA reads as TGTGCCAGCAGCTTAAATGAGGGAAACCGCTACGAGCAGTACTTC.

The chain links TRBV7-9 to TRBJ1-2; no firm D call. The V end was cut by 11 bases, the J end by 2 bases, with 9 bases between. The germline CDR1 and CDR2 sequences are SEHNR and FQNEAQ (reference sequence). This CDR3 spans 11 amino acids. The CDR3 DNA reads TGTGCCGTGCAGGTGAACTATGGCTACACCTTC. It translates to CAVQVNYGYTF.

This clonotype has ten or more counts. CDR3 in DNA: TGTGCCAGCAGCTTAGCAGGGTCAGGGAAGACCCAGTACTTC. This gives the protein CASSLAGSGKTQYF. The rearrangement joins TRBV11-3 to TRBJ2-5; the D gene is possibly TRBD1 (5 bases). The CDR3 is made up of 14 amino acids. Trimming removed 1 base from V and 6 bases from J, with 12 bases in between. From germline, CDR1 is SGHNT and CDR2 YENEEA.

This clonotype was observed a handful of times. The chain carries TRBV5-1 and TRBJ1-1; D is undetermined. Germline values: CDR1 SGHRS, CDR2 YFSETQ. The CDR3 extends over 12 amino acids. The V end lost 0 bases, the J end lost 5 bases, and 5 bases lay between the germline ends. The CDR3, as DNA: TGCGCCAGCAGCTTGGAAGGAACTGAAGCTTTCTTT. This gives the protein CASSLEGTEAFF.

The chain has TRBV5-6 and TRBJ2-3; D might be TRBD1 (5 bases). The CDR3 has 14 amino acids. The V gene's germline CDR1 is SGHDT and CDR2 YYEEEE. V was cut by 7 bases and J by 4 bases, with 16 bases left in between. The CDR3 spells CASSRGGAPDTQYF. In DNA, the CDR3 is TGTGCCAGCTCCCGTGGTGGGGCCCCAGATACGCAGTATTTT.

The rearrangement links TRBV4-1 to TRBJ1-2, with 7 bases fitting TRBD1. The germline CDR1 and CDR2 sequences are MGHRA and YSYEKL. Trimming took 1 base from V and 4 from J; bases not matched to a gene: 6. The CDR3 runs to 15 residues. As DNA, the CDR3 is TGCGCCAGCAGCCAAGGGGGGACAGAGACCTATGGCTACACCTTC. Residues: CASSQGGTETYGYTF.

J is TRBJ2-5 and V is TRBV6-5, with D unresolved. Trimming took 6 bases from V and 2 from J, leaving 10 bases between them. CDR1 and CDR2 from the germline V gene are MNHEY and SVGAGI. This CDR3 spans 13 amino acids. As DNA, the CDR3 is TGTGCCAGCAGATATATCCTTCAAGAGACCCAGTACTTC. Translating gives CASRYILQETQYF.